Each of the 28 T cell receptor beta chains below was sequenced from the same sample in a study of blood T cell repertoires in COVID-19. Assay used: immunoSEQ multiplex PCR; TCRdb lists only in-frame clones, some missing. Here the sample spans roughly 20,000 clones, 85% to 90% being singletons. Specimen: peripheral blood. The receptors derive from a man between 65 and 85 years old with active COVID-19.

This chain joins TRBV4-2 and TRBJ2-3, with D maybe TRBD1 (5 bases). Germline V lookup: CDR1 LGHNA, CDR2 YNFKEQ. Trimming removed 0 bases at V and 6 bases at J, with 16 bases between. This CDR3 region has 16 residues. CDR3: CASSQDESRGSDTQYF. The CDR3 nucleotides are TGTGCCAGCAGCCAAGATGAATCAAGGGGATCCGATACGCAGTATTTT.

This chain uses TRBV18 with TRBJ2-7; 8 positions match TRBD1. The CDR3 runs to 15 residues. Trimming cost V 4 bases and J 4 bases; bases outside gene matches: 9. Germline V lookup: CDR1 KGHSH, CDR2 LQKENI. CDR3 nucleotides: TGTGCCAGCTCACGCAACCGGGACAGGCCATACGAGCAGTACTTC. Translation gives CASSRNRDRPYEQYF. Full variable domain (rest looked up from reference TRBV18 and TRBJ2-7): NAGVMQNPRHLVRRRGQEARLRCSPMKGHSHVYWYRQLPEEGLKFMVYLQKENIIDESGMPKERFSAEFPKEGPSILRIQQVVRGDSAAYFCASSRNRDRPYEQYFGPGTRLTVT.

This chain connects TRBV10-2 to TRBJ2-3; a weak D match, TRBD2 (7 bases). V was pared by 3 bases and J by 5 bases, with 12 bases between. Germline V CDR1 and CDR2: WSHSY, SAAADI. The CDR3 runs to 14 residues. The CDR3 DNA is TGCGCCAGCAGTGAAGGAGGGGGGGAAGATACGCAGTATTTT. Its translation: CASSEGGGEDTQYF.

This rearrangement joins TRBV7-2 to TRBJ1-5; 7 bases fit TRBD1. CDR3 length: 14 residues. Germline loops: CDR1 SGHTA, CDR2 FQGNSA. Losses at the gene ends were 3 bases for V and 9 bases for J; bases not matched to a gene: 8. DNA for the CDR3: TGTGCCAGCAGCTTTGACAGGGCCCATCGGCCCCAGCATTTT. The encoded protein is CASSFDRAHRPQHF.

The chain links TRBV5-1 to TRBJ2-7; 15 bases align to TRBD2. J was trimmed by 11 bases and V by 3 bases; bases with no gene match: 6. Germline assignment: CDR1 SGHRS and CDR2 YFSETQ. This CDR3 has 14 amino acids. DNA of the CDR3: TGCGCCAGCAGCTCCGGGACTAGCGGGGGGATGGAGTACTTC. Amino acids: CASSSGTSGGMEYF.

This chain connects TRBV28 to TRBJ1-5; the match to TRBD1 covers 8 bases. Germline V gives CDR1 MDHEN, CDR2 SYDVKM. With V trimmed by 6 bases and J by 6 bases, 13 bases remained unmatched. The CDR3 covers 16 residues. The CDR3 DNA sequence: TGTGCCAGCAGAACCGGAGGGACAGGAGCCGGTCAGCCCCAGCATTTT. Translated: CASRTGGTGAGQPQHF.

This chain uses TRBV12-3 or TRBV12-4 with TRBJ1-1; TRBD1 aligns across 8 bases. V lost 2 bases, J lost 10 bases, and 3 bases stayed unmatched. CDR3 length: 12 residues. In nucleotides, the CDR3 is TGTGCCAGCAGTTTACAGGGGGCGGGAGCTTTCTTT. Its protein is CASSLQGAGAFF.

CDR3 loop: CASRPDRIPYEQYF. The CDR3 coding sequence is TGTGCCAGCCGCCCGGACAGGATCCCCTACGAGCAGTACTTC. The chain combines TRBV27 with TRBJ2-7, with 7 bases that match TRBD1. The CDR3 extends over 14 amino acids. Trimming took 8 bases from V and 2 from J; bases not matched to a gene: 9. CDR1 MNHEY and CDR2 SMNVEV come from the germline V gene (reference sequence).

V usage is TRBV12-3 or TRBV12-4 and J usage is TRBJ1-1; D is possibly TRBD1 (6 bases). Trimming stripped 4 bases from V and 11 bases from J, with 17 bases between. CDR3 length: 13 amino acids. The CDR3 sequence: CASSYPPPGAAFF. The CDR3 region has the DNA TGTGCCAGCAGTTACCCTCCCCCAGGGGCGGCTTTCTTT.

This clone was found once. The rearrangement links TRBV9 to TRBJ2-1; 8 nucleotides match TRBD2. There are 16 residues in the CDR3. V lost 4 bases and J lost 1; bases outside the gene matches: 7. The germline gives CDR1 SGDLS, CDR2 YYNGEE. Written as DNA, the CDR3 is TGTGCCAGCAGCCCGGTGCGGGGGGCTTCCTACAATGAGCAGTTCTTC. This codes for CASSPVRGASYNEQFF.

CDR3 DNA sequence: TGTGCCAGCTCACAAGAGGGGACACCCTCGGGGACCCAGTACTTC. Translated, it gives CASSQEGTPSGTQYF. The gene calls are TRBV18 and TRBJ2-5, with a weak D call TRBD1 (6 bases). Germline V lookup: CDR1 KGHSH, CDR2 LQKENI. The CDR3 is 15 residues long. The V end was cut by 4 bases, the J end by 7 bases, with 19 bases between.

V is TRBV15 and J is TRBJ2-3; D possibly corresponds to TRBD2 (6 bases). This CDR3 region has 16 residues. V lost 1 base and J lost 0, with 11 bases in between. CDR1 is LNHNV, CDR2 YYDKDF, per germline (reference sequence). This chain's CDR3 is CATSRVSGSSTDTQYF. DNA for the CDR3: TGTGCCACCAGCAGAGTATCCGGGAGTAGCACAGATACGCAGTATTTT.

This chain joins TRBV5-5 and TRBJ1-2; D is perhaps TRBD1 (6 bases). Germline assignment: CDR1 SGHKS and CDR2 YYEKEE (reference sequence). Deletions cut 4 bases from V and 4 bases from J, with 11 bases between. The CDR3 sequence is 13 residues long. CDR3 sequence (DNA): TGTGCCAGCAGCCTAGGGGGTTCCTATGGCTACACCTTC. Translating gives CASSLGGSYGYTF.

The rearrangement joins TRBV7-9 to TRBJ2-1; 8 positions match TRBD2. The germline V gene encodes CDR1 SEHNR and CDR2 FQNEAQ (reference sequence). This CDR3 contains 11 residues. The V segment lost 10 bases and the J segment 8 bases; nucleotides outside the gene matches: 4. The CDR3: CATPRGDEQFF. The DNA of the CDR3 is TGTGCCACCCCGCGGGGGGATGAGCAGTTCTTC.

The chain joins TRBV4-1 to TRBJ2-7; possible D gene TRBD2, 6 bases. The germline V gene encodes CDR1 MGHRA and CDR2 YSYEKL. V lost 4 bases and J 3 bases, leaving 16 bases between the germline ends. This CDR3 comprises 15 residues. CDR3 DNA: TGCGCCAGCAGCCTGGAGGGACTCTCGGGCTACGAGCAGTACTTC. Amino acid sequence: CASSLEGLSGYEQYF.

J is TRBJ1-1 and V is TRBV10-1; 9 nucleotides agree with TRBD1. The CDR3 has 15 residues. Germline CDR1 is WNHNN and CDR2 is SYGVQD (reference sequence). J gave up 1 base and V 11 bases, and 11 bases lay outside the gene matches. For the CDR3, the DNA is TGCGCCCGCGTTGGACAGGGGATTGAGAACACTGAAGCTTTCTTT. It codes for CARVGQGIENTEAFF.

This clone was counted between two and nine times. V and J are TRBV12-3 or TRBV12-4 and TRBJ1-4; D possibly corresponds to TRBD1 (5 bases). V gave up 6 bases and J gave up 8 bases, with 13 bases separating them. This CDR3 is built from 13 residues. This chain's CDR3 is CASSDAKGEKLFF. In DNA form, the CDR3 reads TGTGCCAGCAGCGATGCGAAGGGGGAAAAACTGTTTTTT.

The chain has TRBV10-3 and TRBJ1-2, with D unresolved. This CDR3 is built from 12 residues. Germline V lookup: CDR1 ENHRY, CDR2 SYGVKD. The V and J ends lost 9 bases and 3 bases respectively, with 11 bases between them. CDR3 in amino acids: CAMGVDDYGYTF. CDR3 in DNA: TGTGCCATGGGAGTAGATGACTATGGCTACACCTTC.

The V call is TRBV5-6, the J call TRBJ2-1, with D perhaps matching TRBD2 (6 bases). V was pared by 0 bases and J by 6 bases, with 16 bases between. The length of the CDR3 is 16 residues. Germline-derived CDR1 and CDR2 are SGHDT and YYEEEE. In DNA form, the CDR3 reads TGTGCCAGCAGCTTGGTGGCTAGCGCTAACCGCAATGAGCAGTTCTTC. Its protein is CASSLVASANRNEQFF.

This sequence joins TRBV29-1 and TRBJ2-7; 9 nucleotides match TRBD2. The CDR3 runs to 14 residues. Germline trimming cut 5 bases from V and 3 bases from J; bases unmatched to any gene: 8. CDR1 and CDR2 from the germline V gene are SQVTM and ANQGSEA. In DNA form, the CDR3 reads TGCAGCGTTCTAGCGGGACAACTACTCTACGAGCAGTACTTC. Residues: CSVLAGQLLYEQYF.

This rearrangement joins TRBV19 to TRBJ2-2; the match to TRBD2 covers 10 bases. The CDR3 runs to 16 residues. Per germline, CDR1 LNHDA and CDR2 SQIVND (reference sequence). The ends lost 2 bases at V and 4 bases at J; junction bases unmatched: 4. In DNA form, the CDR3 reads TGTGCCAGTAGTATAAGCGGGAGGGTGGGCACCGGGGAGCTGTTTTTT. Translated: CASSISGRVGTGELFF.

The chain combines TRBV7-8 with TRBJ1-1; the D is unclear. The CDR3 extends over 14 amino acids. The V end was cut by 5 bases, the J end by 6 bases, with 16 bases between. Germline V lookup: CDR1 SGHVS, CDR2 FQNEAQ. CDR3 region: CASSPPRSVAEAFF. CDR3 nucleotide sequence: TGTGCCAGCAGCCCGCCCCGGTCCGTGGCTGAAGCTTTCTTT.

This chain joins TRBV6-5 and TRBJ2-7; 8 positions agree with TRBD2. This CDR3 comprises 13 residues. CDR1 MNHEY and CDR2 SVGAGI come from the germline V gene. J was trimmed by 9 bases and V by 6 bases; bases with no gene match: 10. The CDR3 DNA follows: TGTGCCAGCAGGCAAACGGTCCGGGAGGGGCAGTACTTC. It is translated as CASRQTVREGQYF.

V and J are TRBV2 and TRBJ1-5, with D possibly matching TRBD1 (5 bases). V lost 2 bases and J lost 11, with 16 bases in between. Germline CDR1 SNHLY, CDR2 FYNNEI. The CDR3 is 14 residues long. In nucleotides, the CDR3 is TGTGCCAGCAGTGAATCTGGGACTTGGTCGACCCAGCATTTT. It is translated as CASSESGTWSTQHF.

The CDR3 DNA reads as TGTGCCAGCAGCTTAGATCCCAGTAACACTGAAGCTTTCTTT. This codes for CASSLDPSNTEAFF. The V and J genes are TRBV7-2 and TRBJ1-1; D not resolved. Germline V gene data show CDR1 as SGHTA and CDR2 as FQGNSA. This CDR3 is built from 14 residues. Trimming pared 1 base from V and 2 bases from J, leaving 8 bases between.

The chain employs TRBV5-1 and TRBJ2-2, with 8 positions matching TRBD2. The CDR3 length is 16 residues. Looked up from germline, CDR1 is SGHRS and CDR2 is YFSETQ. V dropped 4 bases and J dropped 3; count of bases not matched to a gene: 8. CDR3 nucleotides: TGCGCCAGCAGCCGGAGCGGGGGCCCAGACACCGGGGAGCTGTTTTTT. Translating gives CASSRSGGPDTGELFF.

This clone was seen a single time. This chain joins TRBV6-5 and TRBJ2-3; 8 bases agree with TRBD2. With 0 bases clipped from V and 6 bases from J, the junction kept 2 bases outside the gene matches. CDR3 length: 14 amino acids. Per the germline V gene, CDR1 is MNHEY and CDR2 is SVGAGI. The CDR3 spells CASSYSSGVDTQYF. The DNA of the CDR3 is TGTGCCAGCAGTTACTCTAGCGGGGTCGATACGCAGTATTTT.

The J gene is TRBJ1-1, the V gene TRBV27, with unresolved D. V was clipped by 3 bases and J by 3 bases, with 11 bases between them. Germline V gene data show CDR1 as MNHEY and CDR2 as SMNVEV (reference sequence). The CDR3 contains 14 residues. The CDR3 DNA is TGTGCCAGCAGTTTGGAGGGTGGAGACACTGAAGCTTTCTTT. Protein product: CASSLEGGDTEAFF.